This TCR beta chain is from a study of T cell repertoires in cytomegalovirus infection. Study information: Indications came from public TCR beta signatures; they pointed to CMV infection and to a matching HLA type.

Study conclusions and caveats: The study found HLA-C-restricted CMV-specific TCR beta clonotypes dominating the ex vivo response. Accumulated public TCR beta family frequency recognized individuals carrying CMV together with the relevant HLA.

Only a few counts were recorded for this clonotype. Its specificity is unknown. TCRdb ran MiXCR on the reads and lists one entry per CDR3 protein. The sample has roughly 200,000 distinct CDR3 sequences, about 18% seen once; the top ten hold almost 25%. Germline CDR1 is MNHNS and CDR2 is SASEGT. This CDR3 comprises 16 residues. V was pared by 2 bases and J by 0 bases, with 6 bases of the junction left unmatched. V usage is TRBV6-1 and J usage is TRBJ1-2, with 7 positions matching TRBD1. The sequence derives from a human donor in good health (CMV status not recorded). Some clones in this sample may be carry-over from other donors' samples. Sequenced material: CD8+ T cells from PBMCs. This chain's CDR3 is CASSEFRGQPNYGYTF. The CDR3 nucleotides are TGTGCCAGCAGTGAATTCCGGGGACAGCCTAACTATGGCTACACCTTC.